This TCR beta chain was observed in a study of cytomegalovirus exposure and HLA in healthy donors. This clone was seen only once. CDR1 is MNHNS and CDR2 is SASEGT in the germline V gene. V lost 8 bases and J lost 1, with 9 bases in between. CDR3 size: 13 residues. The PCR used 60 Vbeta and 13 Jbeta primers. Some clones are missing from TCRdb's copy, which holds only in-frame ones; the method was immunoSEQ multiplex PCR. Among 210,000 or so clones, approximately 80% were seen once, and the ten largest hold roughly 0.71%. The clonotype was recovered from a boy aged 2 to 9 in good health and CMV-seronegative. The sample taken for sequencing was PBMCs. V is TRBV6-1 and J is TRBJ1-5; D is uncertain. DNA for the CDR3: TGTGCCAGCGCCGAGTCAAGCAATCAGCCCCAGCATTTT. It codes for CASAESSNQPQHF.